This TCR beta chain was retrieved from a study of cytomegalovirus exposure and HLA in healthy donors. V was clipped by 6 bases and J by 7 bases; unmatched bases: 7. This CDR3 has 15 amino acids. Germline assignment: CDR1 MNHNY and CDR2 SVGAGI (reference sequence). PCR used 60 Vbeta primers and 13 Jbeta primers. Libraries were prepared by immunoSEQ multiplex PCR; TCRdb keeps only in-frame clonotypes and omits some of them. The table shows about 130,000 clones, with around 83% occurring only once. V usage is TRBV6-6 and J usage is TRBJ1-4; 11 bases align to TRBD1. Sequenced: PBMCs. The receptor comes from a man aged 50 to 59 in good health and CMV-seronegative. CDR3 amino acids: CASSPFGQGAEKLFF. CDR3 in DNA: TGTGCCAGCAGCCCTTTTGGACAGGGGGCTGAAAAACTGTTTTTT.